This T cell receptor beta chain came from a study of Graves' ophthalmopathy and Graves' hyperthyroidism. Study-wide points: With 70.59% sensitivity and 72.22% specificity, the model predicted ophthalmopathy progression. Blood samples also showed most expanded thyroid clonotypes exceeding 0.001 frequency. Using 13 signatures, a model distinguished ophthalmopathy from stable hyperthyroidism, reaching around 90% sensitivity and 80% to 83% specificity.

The sample holds one count of this clonotype. Its antigen remains unidentified. The CDR3 totals 13 residues. CDR1 is MNHEY and CDR2 is SVGEGT in the germline V gene. Trimming removed 6 bases at V and 1 base at J, with 6 bases between. Transcripts of RNA were the source for amplifying TCR beta CDR3 regions. First-round RT-PCR with HTBI primers preceded a second-round multiplex PCR. Each CDR3 protein gets one entry after TCRdb re-called the multiplex PCR reads with MiXCR. The profile shows approximately 1.2 million distinct CDR3 sequences, around a third of them singletons. None of the included patients had other autoimmune diseases, uncontrolled infections, pregnancy or lactation, as these led to exclusion.

The chain uses TRBV6-2 or TRBV6-3 and TRBJ2-2; no definite D call. This TCR came from an adult man with Graves' hyperthyroidism. Sequenced: peripheral blood or thyroid tissue (not recorded which). The CDR3 DNA is TGTGCCAGCAGAATATGGAACACCGGGGAGCTGTTTTTT. This codes for CASRIWNTGELFF.